A single sample gave rise to the 6 T cell receptor beta chains below, sequenced in a study of T cells in Graves' hyperthyroidism and ophthalmopathy. Regions amplified from RNA transcripts were the TCR beta CDR3 regions. First-round RT-PCR targeting the TCR CDR3 was performed with the HTBI primer set. TCRdb re-called the multiplex PCR reads with MiXCR, one entry per CDR3 protein. The sample lists under 350,000 distinct CDR3 sequences, 20% to 25% seen once, with 50% in the top ten. The sample was blood. The receptors originated from a woman aged 45-60 years with Graves' hyperthyroidism.

The chain links TRBV20-1 to TRBJ2-7, with 9 bases lining up with TRBD2. Germline V lookup: CDR1 DFQATT, CDR2 SNEGSKA (reference sequence). V dropped 6 bases and J dropped 3; count of bases not matched to a gene: 6. The CDR3 totals 13 residues. CDR3 sequence reads: CSADSGRSYEQYF. CDR3 in DNA: TGCAGTGCGGATAGCGGGAGAAGCTACGAGCAGTACTTC.

In its sample, this clonotype was seen many times. The chain combines TRBV5-1 with TRBJ1-1, with 9 bases fitting TRBD1. V lost 5 bases to trimming and J lost 1 base; unmatched junction nucleotides: 12. In germline, CDR1 is SGHRS, CDR2 YFSETQ. CDR3 length: 17 amino acids. CDR3 loop: CASRRTGTGRANTEAFF. As DNA, the CDR3 is TGCGCCAGCAGGCGGACCGGGACAGGGAGGGCGAACACTGAAGCTTTCTTT.

The chain has TRBV27 and TRBJ2-2, with TRBD2 identical over 14 bases. Unmatched junction bases numbered 10, after V lost 1 base and J lost 6 bases. CDR1 is MNHEY, CDR2 SMNVEV, per germline (reference sequence). CDR3 length equals 19 residues. CDR3 protein: CASSLLGPGLAGVAGELFF. The CDR3 DNA is TGTGCCAGCAGTTTATTAGGTCCGGGACTAGCGGGAGTGGCCGGGGAGCTGTTTTTT.

This clonotype was detected many times. The V gene is TRBV19, the J gene TRBJ2-3, with 12 bases that match TRBD2. V gave up 5 bases and J gave up 2 bases; unmatched junction bases: 8. Per germline, CDR1 LNHDA and CDR2 SQIVND (reference sequence). The length of the CDR3 is 17 residues. CDR3 nucleotides: TGTGCCAGTAGTCTATCGGGACTAGCGGGTATCACAGATACGCAGTATTTT. It encodes CASSLSGLAGITDTQYF.

This clonotype was observed a handful of times. The V and J genes are TRBV27 and TRBJ2-1; 10 bases align to TRBD2. Germline-derived CDR1 and CDR2 are MNHEY and SMNVEV (reference sequence). This CDR3 region has 18 residues. After removal of 5 bases from V and 4 bases from J, the junction contained 14 bases not matched to a gene. CDR3 coding DNA: TGTGCCAGCAGTATCCCGGGACTAGCGACTCTCCTTTACAATGAGCAGTTCTTC. Its translation is CASSIPGLATLLYNEQFF.

This clonotype was counted many times. The chain links TRBV6-5 to TRBJ2-7, with D tentatively TRBD2 (5 bases). The CDR3 runs to 15 residues. V lost 0 bases and J 5 bases, leaving 14 bases between the germline ends. Looked up from germline, CDR1 is MNHEY and CDR2 is SVGAGI. The CDR3 here is CASSYSRSRVNEQYF. CDR3 coding DNA: TGTGCCAGCAGTTACTCTCGTTCGAGGGTTAACGAGCAGTACTTC.